The clone carrying this T cell receptor (beta chain) was found once. This entry comes from a study of control samples from healthy donors and cancer patients. This CDR3 has 11 residues. Per germline, CDR1 SGHRS and CDR2 YFSETQ. Trimming left V 5 bases short and J 4 bases short, with 7 bases between. Only in-frame clones appear in the TCRdb table, and some are missing; sequencing was by immunoSEQ multiplex PCR. Seen here are 68,000 or so clones, 83% observed once, and the top ten hold approximately 14%. Sequencing used blood. The clonotype was recovered from a man aged 55-75 years in good health. The V call is TRBV5-1, the J call TRBJ2-7; tentative D call: TRBD2 (6 bases). The DNA for the CDR3 is TGCGCCAGCAGGGAGGGATACGAGCAGTACTTC. It translates to CASREGYEQYF.